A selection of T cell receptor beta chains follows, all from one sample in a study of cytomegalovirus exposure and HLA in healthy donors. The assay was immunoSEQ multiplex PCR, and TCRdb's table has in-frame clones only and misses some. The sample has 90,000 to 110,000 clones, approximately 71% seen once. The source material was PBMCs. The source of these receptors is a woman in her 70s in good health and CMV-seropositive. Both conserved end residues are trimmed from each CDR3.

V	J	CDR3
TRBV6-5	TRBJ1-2	ASSRPTGTGVGYT
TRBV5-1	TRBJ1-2	ASRPTSSNGYT
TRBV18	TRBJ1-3	ASSPEPSGNTIY
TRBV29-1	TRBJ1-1	SGGGGAGTEAF
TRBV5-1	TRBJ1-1	ASSLNRGAGTEAF
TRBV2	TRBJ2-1	ASSEGWHNEQF
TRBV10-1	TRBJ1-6	ASSGTGSPSYNSPLH
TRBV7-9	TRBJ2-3	ASSLVLAGTDTQY
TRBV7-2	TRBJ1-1	ASSLTGLNTEAF
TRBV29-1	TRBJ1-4	SVTGGAPEKLF
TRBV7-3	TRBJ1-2	ASSLKGAGGAVGSYT
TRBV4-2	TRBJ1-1	ASSHAGGYTEAF
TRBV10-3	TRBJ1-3	AISDRRYTIY
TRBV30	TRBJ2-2	AWRGLATDTGELF
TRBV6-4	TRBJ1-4	ASSELPGRGGKLF
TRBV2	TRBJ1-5	ASNRELIQPQH
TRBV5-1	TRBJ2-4	ASSPLWTSGGATGEY
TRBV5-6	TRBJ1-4	ASSLDGRGEKLF
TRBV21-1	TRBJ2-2	ASSGTGGPGELF
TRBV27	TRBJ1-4	ASRLVQSTNEKLF
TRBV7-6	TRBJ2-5	ASSLASLPITETQY
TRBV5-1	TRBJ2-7	ASSLYGGNEQY
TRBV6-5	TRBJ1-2	ASSYQTGGMNGGYT
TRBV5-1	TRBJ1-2	ASSYGGGDRSYGYT
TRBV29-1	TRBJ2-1	SVLRLAGGLRMSGQF
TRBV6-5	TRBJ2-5	ASSSLSGTQY
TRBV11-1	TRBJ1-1	ASRSGQGYTEAF
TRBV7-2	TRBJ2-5	ASSLASLAGGPGPVCETQY
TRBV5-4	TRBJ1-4	ASSLDQGPNEKLF
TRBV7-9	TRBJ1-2	ASSLAGQGARGYT
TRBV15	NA	ATSRGLDSSYEQY
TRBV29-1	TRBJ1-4	SVAGEGEKLF
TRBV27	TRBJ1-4	ASSLVGEMGLSNEKLF
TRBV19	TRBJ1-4	ASSSGYLSEKLF
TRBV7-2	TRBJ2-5	ASSWEGGWETQY
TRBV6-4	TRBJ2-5	ASSDSGGDQETQY
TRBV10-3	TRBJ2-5	AISERAETQY
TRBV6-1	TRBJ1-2	ASGTDRGAFGYT
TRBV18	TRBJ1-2	ASSVDRGHGYT
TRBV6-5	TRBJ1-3	ASSNGGLGGNTIY
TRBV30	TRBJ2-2	AWNQGNTGELF
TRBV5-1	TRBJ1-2	ASSHGTGPQYGYT
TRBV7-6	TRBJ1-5	ASSLAAPGTGDYSNQPQH
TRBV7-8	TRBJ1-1	ASSLAPGTGRVEAF
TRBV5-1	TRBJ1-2	ASSLGGQLGYT
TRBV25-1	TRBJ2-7	ASSESRTASYEQY
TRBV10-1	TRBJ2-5	ASQRDRAETQY
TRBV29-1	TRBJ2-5	STGLAGASQETQY